Below are 13 T cell receptor beta chains sequenced from a single sample in a study of identical twins. One entry per CDR3 protein, called by TCRdb with MiXCR from the 5' RACE reads. The sample includes a few hundred thousand distinct CDR3 sequences, 14% seen only once; the top ten take 0.98%. The same data also went into a second study, on yellow fever vaccine responses in identical twins.

The sequencing sample was made of CD4+ T cells sorted from blood. Every receptor here comes from a woman younger than 30 in good health.

This clonotype was observed at least ten times. This chain joins TRBV7-8 and TRBJ2-5; TRBD2 matches at 12 bases. Trimming took 8 bases from V and 3 from J; bases not matched to a gene: 7. Germline CDR1 is SGHVS and CDR2 is FQNEAQ. The CDR3 is made up of 15 amino acids. For the CDR3, the DNA is TGTGCCAGCGGGCCTAGCGGGAGGGGAGAAGAGACCCAGTACTTC. Encoded protein: CASGPSGRGEETQYF. The entire variable domain, with the rest obtained from reference TRBV7-8 and TRBJ2-5, is as follows: GAGVSQSPRYKVAKRGQDVALRCDPISGHVSLFWYQQALGQGPEFLTYFQNEAQLDKSGLPSDRFFAERPEGSVSTLKIQRTQQEDSAVYLCASGPSGRGEETQYFGPGTRLLVL.

This chain connects TRBV15 to TRBJ2-3; D not resolved. The CDR3 consists of 14 residues. The V end was cut by 0 bases, the J end by 4 bases, with 8 bases between. Germline values: CDR1 LNHNV, CDR2 YYDKDF (reference sequence). CDR3 protein: CATSRELRSDTQYF. The CDR3 nucleotides are TGTGCCACCAGCAGAGAGCTACGATCAGATACGCAGTATTTT.

This clonotype was recorded many times. The CDR3 region is CASSGTGTNTDTQYF. CDR3 nucleotide sequence: TGTGCCAGCAGCGGGACCGGGACTAACACAGATACGCAGTATTTT. V is TRBV11-2 and J is TRBJ2-3; 7 bases map to TRBD2. The CDR3 spans 15 residues. With 5 bases clipped from V and 2 bases from J, the junction kept 7 bases outside the gene matches. Germline CDR1 is SGHAT and CDR2 is FQNNGV.

This clonotype came up many times. The chain joins TRBV7-2 to TRBJ2-1; 9 positions agree with TRBD2. Germline loops: CDR1 SGHTA, CDR2 FQGNSA. The CDR3 covers 13 residues. V gave up 4 bases and J gave up 7 bases; unmatched junction bases: 2. The CDR3 DNA sequence: TGTGCCAGCAGCTGGCGGGGGGGTAATGAGCAGTTCTTC. This codes for CASSWRGGNEQFF.

For the CDR3, the DNA is TGTGCCAGCAAGCCCGGGACTAGCGGTACCGGGGAGCTGTTTTTT. Protein: CASKPGTSGTGELFF. The chain couples TRBV9 to TRBJ2-2; TRBD2 matches at 11 bases. This CDR3 is built from 15 residues. The V gene end was trimmed by 6 bases and the J gene end by 5 bases; junction bases not matched to a gene: 6. Germline V gene lookup returns CDR1 SGDLS and CDR2 YYNGEE.

This CDR3 is CASSPRVGLGADTQYF. CDR3 sequence (DNA): TGTGCCAGCAGTCCGCGTGTCGGCCTCGGGGCAGATACGCAGTATTTT. The chain employs TRBV12-3 or TRBV12-4 and TRBJ2-3, with D possibly matching TRBD2 (5 bases). The CDR3 is 16 amino acids. Trimming took 5 bases from V and 4 from J, leaving 19 bases between them.

This clonotype was seen a handful of times. The rearrangement links TRBV20-1 to TRBJ2-1; TRBD2 matches 8 bases. Germline V lookup: CDR1 DFQATT, CDR2 SNEGSKA (reference sequence). The CDR3 contains 14 residues. V dropped 7 bases and J dropped 2; count of bases not matched to a gene: 7. CDR3 coding DNA: TGCAGTGTCCCCCTCGGGAGGGCCTACAATGAGCAGTTCTTC. It is translated as CSVPLGRAYNEQFF.

In this sample, this clonotype turned up many times. This rearrangement joins TRBV7-9 to TRBJ2-7; D not resolved. Germline assignment: CDR1 SEHNR and CDR2 FQNEAQ (reference sequence). Trimming took 6 bases from V and 3 from J, leaving 18 bases between them. CDR3 length: 15 residues. The CDR3 region has the DNA TGTGCCAGCAGTGAAGGCCTGAACGGGCGCTACGAGCAGTACTTC. It encodes CASSEGLNGRYEQYF.

The V call is TRBV11-2, the J call TRBJ2-4, with TRBD1 matching 9 bases. V dropped 4 bases and J dropped 9; count of bases not matched to a gene: 10. CDR1 is SGHAT and CDR2 is FQNNGV in the germline V gene. This CDR3 region has 15 residues. As DNA, the CDR3 is TGTGCCAGCAGCTCAACTCGGGACAGGGTTGTCATTCAGTACTTC. This encodes CASSSTRDRVVIQYF.

There are a few counts of this clonotype. The genes are TRBV24-1 and TRBJ2-7, with a possible D match to TRBD2 (5 bases). There are 13 residues in the CDR3. V lost 4 bases to trimming and J lost 6 bases, with 12 bases between them. Germline V gene sequence: CDR1 KGHDR, CDR2 SFDVKD. CDR3 sequence reads: CATSDPSTSEQYF. In DNA, the CDR3 is TGTGCCACCAGTGACCCTAGCACAAGCGAGCAGTACTTC.

This clonotype was picked up a small number of times. The CDR3 protein is CASSAPTSGVVNEQFF. The CDR3 region has the DNA TGTGCCAGCAGTGCCCCGACTAGCGGGGTCGTCAATGAGCAGTTCTTC. V and J are TRBV6-1 and TRBJ2-1, with 11 bases fitting TRBD2. V was pared by 4 bases and J by 6 bases, with 8 bases of the junction left unmatched. The CDR3 totals 16 residues. Germline loops: CDR1 MNHNS, CDR2 SASEGT.

This clonotype has a handful of counts. The rearrangement joins TRBV4-2 to TRBJ2-5, with 7 bases aligning to TRBD2. CDR1 is LGHNA and CDR2 is YNFKEQ in the germline V gene. The V and J ends lost 1 base and 1 base, in that order; junction bases with no gene match: 6. The CDR3 length is 16 residues. The DNA of the CDR3 is TGTGCCAGCAGCCAAGTAGGGACTACTAGCCAAGAGACCCAGTACTTC. As protein: CASSQVGTTSQETQYF.

This clonotype was counted between two and nine times. CDR3 region: CASSHPLAGYQETQYF. DNA of the CDR3: TGCGCCAGCAGCCATCCGCTAGCGGGGTACCAAGAGACCCAGTACTTC. The chain couples TRBV4-1 to TRBJ2-5; 9 bases fit TRBD2. Germline values: CDR1 MGHRA, CDR2 YSYEKL. The junction had 5 bases not matched to a gene; V was cut back by 3 bases and J by 0 bases. The CDR3 runs 16 residues.